Below are 10 T cell receptor beta chains sequenced from a single sample in a study of regulatory T cells in long-lasting Graves disease. The time point is: persistent/refractory GD, antithyroid drugs over 5 years with positive TRAb. With RNA extracted from PBMCs as input, the TCR library was made. Libraries of TCR beta came from iRepertoire HTBI primers plus Arm-PCR of CDR3 regions. TCRdb independently ran MiXCR on the multiplex PCR reads; one entry per CDR3 protein. The table includes under 500,000 distinct CDR3 sequences, about 20% detected once. The sample consisted of peripheral blood mononuclear cells (PBMCs), taken when the disease was refractory, from a patient treated with antithyroid drugs. The receptor set was obtained from a female donor with Graves disease.

This clonotype was found many times. V and J are TRBV19 and TRBJ2-6; 10 bases match TRBD1. CDR1 is LNHDA and CDR2 is SQIVND in the germline V gene (reference sequence). V lost 10 bases and J lost 0; bases outside the gene matches: 6. The CDR3 has 16 amino acids. CDR3 protein: CATTDRGSSGANVLTF. DNA for the CDR3: TGTGCCACGACGGACAGGGGGTCCTCTGGGGCCAACGTCCTGACTTTC.

Worth noting for this clonotype: A read error may account for a junction end that differs from germline. The chain carries TRBV6-1 and TRBJ1-3; 7 bases align to TRBD1. This CDR3 spans 16 amino acids. CDR1 is MNHNS and CDR2 is SASEGT in the germline V gene. CDR3 in DNA: TGTGCCGGCAGTGCGACACAGGGGCTGACTGGAAACACCATATATTTT. Translating it yields CAGSATQGLTGNTIYF.

This chain uses TRBV19 with TRBJ2-7; D may be TRBD2 (6 bases). V was clipped by 5 bases and J by 0 bases, with 14 bases between them. The V gene's germline CDR1 is LNHDA and CDR2 SQIVND (reference sequence). The CDR3 totals 15 residues. CDR3 amino acids: CASSFAFGSSYEQYF. The CDR3 coding sequence is TGTGCCAGTAGTTTCGCTTTCGGGAGCTCCTACGAGCAGTACTTC.

This clonotype has ten or more counts. The J gene is TRBJ1-2, the V gene TRBV28; the match to TRBD1 covers 8 bases. CDR3 length equals 14 residues. Germline CDR1 and CDR2: MDHEN and SYDVKM. Germline trimming cut 2 bases from V and 1 base from J; bases unmatched to any gene: 0. CDR3 sequence: CASSLDRGNYGYTF. The CDR3 DNA reads as TGTGCCAGCAGTTTAGACAGGGGTAACTATGGCTACACCTTC.

This clonotype was observed a few times. The chain has TRBV6-5 and TRBJ2-7; weak D call: TRBD2 (5 bases). The V gene's germline CDR1 is MNHEY and CDR2 SVGAGI. The V end lost 0 bases, the J end lost 5 bases, and 5 bases lay between the germline ends. The CDR3 extends over 12 amino acids. The CDR3 DNA is TGTGCCAGCAGTTACTCGAGGGACGAGCAGTACTTC. Protein product: CASSYSRDEQYF.

A word on this clonotype: The junction differs from germline at one of its ends, possibly a read error. The genes are TRBV7-9 and TRBJ2-2; TRBD1 matches 8 bases. Germline values: CDR1 SEHNR, CDR2 FQNEAQ (reference sequence). There are 15 residues in the CDR3. CDR3 coding DNA: TGTGCTAGCAGCTCCCCAACGGACAGGGCCGGGGAGCTGTTTTTT. Translation: CASSSPTDRAGELFF.

This clonotype was seen many times. The chain links TRBV30 to TRBJ1-5; tentative D call: TRBD1 (5 bases). The CDR3 loop spans 13 amino acids. Germline CDR1 and CDR2: GTSNPN and SVGIG (reference sequence). Trimming cost V 3 bases and J 5 bases, with 11 bases left between them. CDR3 in DNA: TGTGCCTGGAGCGGGGGGACGGATCAGCCCCAGCATTTT. This sequence encodes CAWSGGTDQPQHF.

This sequence joins TRBV19 and TRBJ1-5; D uncertain. Germline V gives CDR1 LNHDA, CDR2 SQIVND (reference sequence). V lost 7 bases and J 2 bases, leaving 12 bases between the germline ends. The CDR3 has 14 residues. The CDR3 loop is CASTPMGGNQPQHF. CDR3 DNA sequence: TGTGCCAGTACCCCCATGGGCGGCAATCAGCCCCAGCATTTT.

On this clonotype: Since a much larger clone is just one base distant, this may be a read error. This chain connects TRBV7-2 to TRBJ2-5, with D hard to call. Trimming shortened V by 5 bases and J by 7 bases, and 14 bases separated the two germline ends. CDR3 length: 13 amino acids. CDR1 is SGHTA and CDR2 is FQGNSA in the germline V gene. DNA of the CDR3: TGTGCCAGCAGCGTTTACTTGGAAGGGACCCAGTACTTC. Protein product: CASSVYLEGTQYF. The entire variable domain, with the rest obtained from reference TRBV7-2 and TRBJ2-5, is as follows: GAGVSQSPSNKVTEKGKDVELRCDPISGHTALYWYRQSLGQGLEFLIYFQGNSAPDKSGLPSDRFSAERTGGSVSTLTIQRTQQEDSAVYLCASSVYLEGTQYFGPGTRLLVL.

This clonotype has more than one count but fewer than ten. This chain links TRBV7-8 with TRBJ1-2, with D hard to call. The CDR3 covers 14 residues. Trimming took 3 bases from V and 4 from J, leaving 12 bases between them. Germline V gene sequence: CDR1 SGHVS, CDR2 FQNEAQ. The CDR3 sequence: CASSFPGVSYGYTF. The CDR3 DNA is TGTGCCAGCAGCTTTCCCGGGGTTAGCTATGGCTACACCTTC.